This TCR beta chain stems from a study of CD8 T cells in ankylosing spondylitis. A remark on this clonotype: Antigen specificity is unknown.

Study-level points and caveats: A motif of eight highly homologous TCR beta variants was seen as apparently characteristic of ankylosing spondylitis blood.

Preparation of TCR beta libraries was done by quantitative 5'-RACE with molecular barcodes. TCRdb independently ran MiXCR on the 5' RACE reads; one entry per CDR3 protein. The sample consists of approximately 300,000 distinct CDR3 sequences, 7.5% to 9% of them appearing once. With 4 bases removed from V and 0 bases from J, the gap between germline ends came to 9 bases. Germline assignment: CDR1 MNHEY and CDR2 SVGAGI. This CDR3 has 14 amino acids. The source material was blood, either unsorted or a sorted T cell fraction (not recorded which). The receptor's source is a male donor with ankylosing spondylitis. V and J are TRBV6-5 and TRBJ2-5; D possibly corresponds to TRBD1 (5 bases). DNA of the CDR3: TGTGCCAGCAGTTCAGGGCTGTACCAAGAGACCCAGTACTTC. Its translation is CASSSGLYQETQYF.